This record covers a single T cell receptor (beta chain). Its target antigen remains unknown. Base qualities are not provided; no much larger clone lies one nucleotide away. The data stem from a study of T cell responses to AZD1222 COVID-19 vaccine (dated by TCRdb to the early 2020s). Some background on the complete study: A total of more than 230 trial participants underwent TCR sequencing, of whom 207 received two doses of AZD1222 and roughly 25 received two doses of the MenACWY control vaccine. Trial participants were enrolled by age into 18-55, 56-69 and 70-plus year subgroups, with roughly 150, 30 and 60 TCR-sequenced participants respectively. Beyond this particular receptor, the publication reports: The 56-69-year group was small, and its depth increase did not reach significance, likely because of low power. Nearly half of unique spike-specific TCRs reportedly recognized epitopes outside regions mutated in the B.1.351 and B.1.1.7 variants. No day 14 peak-response samples were available, so repertoires were characterized only after the peak T cell response. Conclusions about previously exposed vaccinees were limited because only a handful of AZD1222 recipients were SARS-CoV-2 seropositive at baseline. Spike-specific TCR breadth and depth rose significantly after two AZD1222 doses compared with day 0 and with MenACWY recipients. The vaccine-associated CD4 TCRs covered the entire spike protein, and the dominant responses fell in regions 160-218 and 743-854. Most participants were white British and females outnumbered males, and the authors suggested that clonal diversity may have been underestimated.

The CDR3 regions of human TCRbeta chains were analyzed by immunosequencing. Regarding the original processing steps: Repertoire TCRs were checked for matches against a reference library of SARS-CoV-2-specific TCRs that had been generated using the MIRA antigen-specificity platform. Breadth was defined as the fraction of unique TCRs that were SARS-CoV-2-associated, and depth was defined as the fraction of total T cells that were SARS-CoV-2-associated. Using the MIRA data, every spike-specific TCR was mapped to the spike region that the TCR reacted to and assigned to either a CD4 or a CD8 class. Log10-transformed breadth and depth values were compared by one-way ANOVA with Sidak's multiple comparisons tests. The source is immuneACCESS, and TCRdb retained only in-frame sequences with V and J called. Part of the clones is not carried over; for the studies checked, unresolved V genes explain less than half of this, and the remainder is unexplained. D and trimming were read from the DNA, whereas the V and J calls and clone size are those reported in that table. This sample comprises 120,000 or so clones, roughly 91% of them detected only once. The ten top clones hold around 10% of the sample.

The time point label corresponds to: baseline before first vaccination. In the paper's terms, the treatment or condition label means: meningococcal conjugate vaccine given as trial control. Vaccinee samples came from UK trials COV001 and COV002, including a single-blind randomized controlled phase 2/3 trial of AZD1222 (ChAdOx1 nCoV-19) in healthy adults. Trial participant PBMC samples were collected at day 0 and day 28 after the second dose for TCRbeta chain sequencing. This clonotype was obtained from an adult in good health. The starting material was peripheral blood, obtained on day 0 of MenACWY control vaccination.

DNA sequence: TGTGCCAGCAGCTTAATCCTAGCGGGCGTAATTCCAGATAGCACAGATACGCAGTATTTT. This sequence encodes CASSLILAGVIPDSTDTQYF. Recombination connected TRBV11-3 to TRBJ2-3; 8 junctional bases match TRBD2. As encoded in the germline V gene, CDR1 is SGHNT while CDR2 is YENEEA. V is pruned by 2 bases and J by 0 bases, leaving 16 bases of the junction without a gene match. Inclusive of the bounding cysteine and phenylalanine, the CDR3 is 20 residues long. CDR3 DNA is the only sequence kept; it has 60 bases, read in frame from the first base.